This TCR beta chain was identified during a study of T cells expressing NK-cell markers. Overall study context: HCMV seropositivity marked most of the eight sequenced donors; one was seronegative.

The CDR3 is 13 residues long. Germline loops: CDR1 ENHRY, CDR2 SYGVKD. Reprocessing the 5' RACE reads, TCRdb reports a single entry for every CDR3 protein and omits DNA. The sample has about 440,000 distinct CDR3 sequences. Details on this clonotype: Its cognate antigen is unknown.

Regarding the study as a whole: In a few donors, dominant clonotypes made up roughly 28.3-65% of CD3+CD56-NKG2C+ cells. The dominant NKG2C+ clonotypes represented about 1.0-7.5% of CD8+ T cells in six or seven donors.

The receptor was derived from a woman between 18 and 69 years old in good health. The sample consisted of blood T cells: a sorted CD56 or NKG2C T cell subset, CD4+ or CD8+ T cells, or bulk PBMC T cells (not recorded which). This chain uses TRBV10-3 with TRBJ1-2; TCRdb's assignment of TRBD1 cannot be checked, as there is no DNA. CDR3 protein: CAIGLQGNYGYTF.